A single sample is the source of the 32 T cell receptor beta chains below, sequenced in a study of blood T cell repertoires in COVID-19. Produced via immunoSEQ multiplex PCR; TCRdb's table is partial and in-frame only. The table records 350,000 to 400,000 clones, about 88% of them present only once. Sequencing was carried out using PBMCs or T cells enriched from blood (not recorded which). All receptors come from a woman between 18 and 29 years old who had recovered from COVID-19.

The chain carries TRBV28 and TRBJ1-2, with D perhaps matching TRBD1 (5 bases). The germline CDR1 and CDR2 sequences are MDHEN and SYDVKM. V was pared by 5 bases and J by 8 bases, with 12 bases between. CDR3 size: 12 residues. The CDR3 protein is CASSTRGVGYTF. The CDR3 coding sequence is TGTGCCAGCAGTACCCGGGGGGTGGGCTACACCTTC.

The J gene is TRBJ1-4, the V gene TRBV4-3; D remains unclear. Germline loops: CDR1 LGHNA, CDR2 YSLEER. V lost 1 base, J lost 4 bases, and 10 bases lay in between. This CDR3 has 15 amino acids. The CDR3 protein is CASSQGGRHNEKLFF. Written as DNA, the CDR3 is TGCGCCAGCAGCCAAGGCGGAAGGCATAATGAAAAACTGTTTTTT.

CDR3 amino acids: CASSQDGTLRTEAFF. DNA for the CDR3: TGCGCCAGCAGCCAGGACGGGACTCTTCGGACTGAAGCTTTCTTT. The genes are TRBV4-1 and TRBJ1-1, with a weak D call TRBD1 (5 bases). The CDR3 consists of 15 residues. Trimming took 3 bases from V and 5 from J, leaving 16 bases between them. Germline assignment: CDR1 MGHRA and CDR2 YSYEKL.

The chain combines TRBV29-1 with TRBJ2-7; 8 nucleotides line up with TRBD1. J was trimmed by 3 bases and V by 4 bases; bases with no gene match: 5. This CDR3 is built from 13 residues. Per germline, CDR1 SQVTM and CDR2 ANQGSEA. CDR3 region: CSVAGGFRYEQYF. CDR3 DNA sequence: TGCAGCGTTGCAGGGGGCTTCCGCTACGAGCAGTACTTC.

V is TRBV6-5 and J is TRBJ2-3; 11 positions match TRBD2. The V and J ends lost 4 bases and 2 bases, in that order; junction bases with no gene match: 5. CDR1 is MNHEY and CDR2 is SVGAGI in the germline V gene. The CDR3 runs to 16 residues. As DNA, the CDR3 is TGTGCCAGCAGTTCCCCTAGCGGGGGGCCCACAGATACGCAGTATTTT. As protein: CASSSPSGGPTDTQYF.

In nucleotides, the CDR3 is TGCGCCAGCAGCCAAGTTCTTTCGGGGAGGAATTCACCCCTCCACTTT. Its protein is CASSQVLSGRNSPLHF. This chain links TRBV4-1 with TRBJ1-6; D ambiguous. This CDR3 has 16 residues. Germline lookup yields CDR1 MGHRA and CDR2 YSYEKL. Trimming removed 1 base from V and 7 bases from J, with 14 bases in between.

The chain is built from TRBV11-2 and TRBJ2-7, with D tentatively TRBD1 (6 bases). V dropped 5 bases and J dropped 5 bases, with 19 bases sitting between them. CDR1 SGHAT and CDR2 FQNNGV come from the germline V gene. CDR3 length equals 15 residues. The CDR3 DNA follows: TGTGCCAGCAGCAAAGGGGGTCTTCAACAGAACGAGCAGTACTTC. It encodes CASSKGGLQQNEQYF.

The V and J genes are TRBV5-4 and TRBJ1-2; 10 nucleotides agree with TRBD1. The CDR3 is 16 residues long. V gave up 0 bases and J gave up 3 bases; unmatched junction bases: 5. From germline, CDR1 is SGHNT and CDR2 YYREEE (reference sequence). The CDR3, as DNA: TGTGCCAGCAGCTTGGGGACAGGGGGTAAATACTATGGCTACACCTTC. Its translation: CASSLGTGGKYYGYTF.

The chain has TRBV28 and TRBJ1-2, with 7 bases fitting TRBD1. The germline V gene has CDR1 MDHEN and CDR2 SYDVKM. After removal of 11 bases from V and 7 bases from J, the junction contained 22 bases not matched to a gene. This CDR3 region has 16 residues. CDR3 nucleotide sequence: TGTGCCGTCGAACCAGAGGAGAGGGGGCGCGTTGGTGGCTACACCTTC. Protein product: CAVEPEERGRVGGYTF.

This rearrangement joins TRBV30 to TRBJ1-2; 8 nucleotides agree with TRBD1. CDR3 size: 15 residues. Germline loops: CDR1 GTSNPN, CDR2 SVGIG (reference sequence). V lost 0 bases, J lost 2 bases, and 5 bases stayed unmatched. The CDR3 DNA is TGTGCCTGGAGTGTACTAAACAGGGGGAACTATGGCTACACCTTC. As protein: CAWSVLNRGNYGYTF.

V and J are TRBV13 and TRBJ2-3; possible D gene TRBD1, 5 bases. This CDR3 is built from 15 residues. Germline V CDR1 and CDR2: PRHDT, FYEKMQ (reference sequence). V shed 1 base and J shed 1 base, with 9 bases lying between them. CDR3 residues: CASSLVVRGTDTQYF. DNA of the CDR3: TGTGCCAGCAGCTTAGTGGTCAGGGGCACAGATACGCAGTATTTT.

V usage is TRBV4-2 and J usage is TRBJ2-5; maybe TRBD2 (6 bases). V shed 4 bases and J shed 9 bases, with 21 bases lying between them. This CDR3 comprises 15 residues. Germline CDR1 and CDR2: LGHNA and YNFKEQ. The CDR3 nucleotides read TGTGCCAGCAGCCCCTCCGGTGAAGTTCCGGGAGCCCAGTACTTC. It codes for CASSPSGEVPGAQYF.

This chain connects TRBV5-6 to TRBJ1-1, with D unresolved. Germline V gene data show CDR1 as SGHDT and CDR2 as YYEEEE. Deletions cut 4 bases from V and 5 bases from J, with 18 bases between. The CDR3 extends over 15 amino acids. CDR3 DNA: TGTGCCAGCAGCCACTGGTGGGAAGGAGGTACTGAAGCTTTCTTT. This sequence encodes CASSHWWEGGTEAFF.

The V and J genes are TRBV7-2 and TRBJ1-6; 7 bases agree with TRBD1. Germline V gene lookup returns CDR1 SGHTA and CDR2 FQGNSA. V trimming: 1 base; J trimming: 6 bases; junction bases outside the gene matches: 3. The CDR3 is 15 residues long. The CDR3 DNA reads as TGTGCCAGCAGCTTAGGCGACAGGGCTAATTCACCCCTCCACTTT. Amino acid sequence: CASSLGDRANSPLHF.

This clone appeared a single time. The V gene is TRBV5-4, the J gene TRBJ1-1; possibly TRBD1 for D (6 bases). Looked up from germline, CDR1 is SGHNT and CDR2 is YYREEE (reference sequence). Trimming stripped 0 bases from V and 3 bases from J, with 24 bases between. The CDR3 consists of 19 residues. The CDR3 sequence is CASSLEVGAYLLADTEAFF. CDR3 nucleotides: TGTGCCAGCAGCTTGGAGGTGGGGGCTTACCTGTTGGCGGACACTGAAGCTTTCTTT.

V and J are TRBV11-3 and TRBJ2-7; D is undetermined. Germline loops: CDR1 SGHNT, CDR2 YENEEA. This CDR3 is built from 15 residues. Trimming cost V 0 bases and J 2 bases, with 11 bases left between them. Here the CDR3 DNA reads TGTGCCAGCAGCTTAGATACACATCTAGCCTACGAGCAGTACTTC. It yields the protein CASSLDTHLAYEQYF.

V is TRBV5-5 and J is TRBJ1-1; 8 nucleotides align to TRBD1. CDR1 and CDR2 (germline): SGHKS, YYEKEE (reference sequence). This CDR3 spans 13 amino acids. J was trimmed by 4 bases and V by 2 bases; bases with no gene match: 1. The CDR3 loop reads CASSFTGGTEAFF. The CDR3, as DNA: TGTGCCAGCAGCTTTACAGGGGGCACTGAAGCTTTCTTT.

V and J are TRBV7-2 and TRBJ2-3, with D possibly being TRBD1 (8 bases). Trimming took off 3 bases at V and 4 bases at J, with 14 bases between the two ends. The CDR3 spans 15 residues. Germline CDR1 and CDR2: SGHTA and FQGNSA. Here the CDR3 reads CASSFNRGGPDTQYF. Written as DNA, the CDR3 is TGTGCCAGCAGCTTCAACAGGGGGGGGCCAGATACGCAGTATTTT.

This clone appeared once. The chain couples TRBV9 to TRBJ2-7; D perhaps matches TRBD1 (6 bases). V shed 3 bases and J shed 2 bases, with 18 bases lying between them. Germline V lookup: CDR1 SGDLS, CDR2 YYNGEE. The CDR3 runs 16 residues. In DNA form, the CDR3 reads TGTGCCAGCAGCGCCACCGCCCGGGACACCGCCTACGAGCAGTACTTC. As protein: CASSATARDTAYEQYF.

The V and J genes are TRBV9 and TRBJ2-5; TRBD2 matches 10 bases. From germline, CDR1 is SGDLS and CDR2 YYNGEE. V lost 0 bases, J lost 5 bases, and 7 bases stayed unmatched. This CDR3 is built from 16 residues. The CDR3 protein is CASSVDGLAGVETQYF. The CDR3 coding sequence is TGTGCCAGCAGCGTAGATGGGCTAGCGGGGGTGGAGACCCAGTACTTC.

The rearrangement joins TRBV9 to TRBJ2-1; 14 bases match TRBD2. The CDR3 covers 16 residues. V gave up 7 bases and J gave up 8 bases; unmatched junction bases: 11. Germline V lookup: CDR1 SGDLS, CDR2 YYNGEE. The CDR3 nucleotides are TGTGCCAGCCGCCCGTCGACTAGCGGGGGGGCACATGAGCAGTTCTTC. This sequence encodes CASRPSTSGGAHEQFF.

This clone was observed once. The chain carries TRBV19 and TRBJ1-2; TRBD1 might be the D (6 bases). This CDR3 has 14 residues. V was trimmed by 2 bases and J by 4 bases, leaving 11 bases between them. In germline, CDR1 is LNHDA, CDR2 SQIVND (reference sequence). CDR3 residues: CASSIQDRGYGYTF. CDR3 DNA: TGTGCCAGTAGTATACAGGACAGAGGCTATGGCTACACCTTC.

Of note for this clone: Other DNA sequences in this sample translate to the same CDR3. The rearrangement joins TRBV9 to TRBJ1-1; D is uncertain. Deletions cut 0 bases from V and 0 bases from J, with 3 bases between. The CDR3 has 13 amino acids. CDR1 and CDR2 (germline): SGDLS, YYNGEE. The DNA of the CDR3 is TGTGCCAGCAGCGTAGCCATGAACACTGAAGCTTTCTTT. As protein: CASSVAMNTEAFF.

The CDR3 nucleotides read TGTGCCAGCTCTACCCCCAGGCGCCCTTACGAGCAGTACTTC. Protein: CASSTPRRPYEQYF. The gene calls are TRBV6-5 and TRBJ2-7; D is uncertain. Trimming shortened V by 8 bases and J by 4 bases, and 18 bases separated the two germline ends. The CDR3 consists of 14 residues. Germline CDR1 and CDR2: MNHEY and SVGAGI.

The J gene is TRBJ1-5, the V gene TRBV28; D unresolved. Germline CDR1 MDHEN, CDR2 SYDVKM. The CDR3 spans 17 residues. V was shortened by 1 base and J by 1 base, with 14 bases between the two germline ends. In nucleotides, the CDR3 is TGTGCCAGCAGTTTATATCCCCTCGACACAAGCAATCAGCCCCAGCATTTT. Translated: CASSLYPLDTSNQPQHF. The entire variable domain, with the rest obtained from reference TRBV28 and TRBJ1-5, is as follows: DVKVTQSSRYLVKRTGEKVFLECVQDMDHENMFWYRQDPGLGLRLIYFSYDVKMKEKGDIPEGYSVSREKKERFSLILESASTNQTSMYLCASSLYPLDTSNQPQHFGDGTRLSIL.

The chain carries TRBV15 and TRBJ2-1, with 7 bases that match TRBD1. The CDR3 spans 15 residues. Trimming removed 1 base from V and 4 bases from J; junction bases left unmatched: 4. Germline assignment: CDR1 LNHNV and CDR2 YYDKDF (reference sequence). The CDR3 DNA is TGTGCCACCAGCAGAGGCCGGGACAGTTACAATGAGCAGTTCTTC. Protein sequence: CATSRGRDSYNEQFF.

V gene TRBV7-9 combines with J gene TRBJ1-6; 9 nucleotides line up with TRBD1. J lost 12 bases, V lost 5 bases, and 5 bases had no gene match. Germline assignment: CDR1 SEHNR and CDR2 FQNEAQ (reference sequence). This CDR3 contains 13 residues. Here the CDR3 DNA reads TGTGCCAGCAGCCGAGGACAGGGGCTACCCCTCCACTTT. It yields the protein CASSRGQGLPLHF. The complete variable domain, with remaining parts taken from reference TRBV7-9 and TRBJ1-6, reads DTGVSQNPRHKITKRGQNVTFRCDPISEHNRLYWYRQTLGQGPEFLTYFQNEAQLEKSRLLSDRFSAERPKGSFSTLEIQRTEQGDSAMYLCASSRGQGLPLHFGNGTRLTVT.

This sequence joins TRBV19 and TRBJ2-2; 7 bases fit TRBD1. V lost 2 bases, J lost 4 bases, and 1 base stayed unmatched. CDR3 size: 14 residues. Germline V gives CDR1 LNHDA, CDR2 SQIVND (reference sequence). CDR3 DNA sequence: TGTGCCAGTAGTATACGGGACAGCACCGGGGAGCTGTTTTTT. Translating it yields CASSIRDSTGELFF.

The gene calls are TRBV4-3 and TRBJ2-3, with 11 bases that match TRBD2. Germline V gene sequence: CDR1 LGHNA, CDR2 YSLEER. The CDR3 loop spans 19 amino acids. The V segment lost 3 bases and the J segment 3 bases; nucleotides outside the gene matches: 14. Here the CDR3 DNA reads TGCGCCAGCAGCCATAGTTCGGCGCTAGCGGGGGGAGGGACAGATACGCAGTATTTT. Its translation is CASSHSSALAGGGTDTQYF.

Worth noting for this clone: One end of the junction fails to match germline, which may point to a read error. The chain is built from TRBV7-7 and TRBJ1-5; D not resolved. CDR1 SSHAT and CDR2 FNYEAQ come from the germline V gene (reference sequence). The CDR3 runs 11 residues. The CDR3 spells CASSLGDKQHF. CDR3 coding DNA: TGTGCTAGCAGCTTAGGAGACAAACAGCATTTT.

The CDR3 loop is CASSLSGLYGYTF. The CDR3 bases are TGTGCCAGCAGTTTATCGGGACTCTATGGCTACACCTTC. The chain employs TRBV27 and TRBJ1-2, with a tentative D call TRBD1 (5 bases). V lost 0 bases and J 4 bases, leaving 6 bases between the germline ends. Per the germline V gene, CDR1 is MNHEY and CDR2 is SMNVEV (reference sequence). This CDR3 has 13 residues.

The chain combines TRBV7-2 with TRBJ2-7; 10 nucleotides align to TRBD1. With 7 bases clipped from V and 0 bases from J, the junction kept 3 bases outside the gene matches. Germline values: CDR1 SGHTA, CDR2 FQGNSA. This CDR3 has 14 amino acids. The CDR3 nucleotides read TGTGCCAGCACCCGACAGGGGGCCTCCTACGAGCAGTACTTC. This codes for CASTRQGASYEQYF.